This entry lists 21 T cell receptor beta chains sequenced from one sample in a study of identical twins. TCRdb reanalysed the 5' RACE reads using MiXCR and keeps one entry per CDR3 protein. Of about 720,000 distinct CDR3 sequences listed, approximately 18% are singletons. The same sample was also used in a study of T cells expressing NK-cell markers.

Material for sequencing was PBMCs. These receptors all stem from a woman between 18 and 29 years old in good health.

The chain couples TRBV7-2 to TRBJ2-3, with unresolved D. The CDR3 runs 12 residues. The germline V gene has CDR1 SGHTA and CDR2 FQGNSA. The V end lost 11 bases, the J end lost 6 bases, and 15 bases lay between the germline ends. Written as DNA, the CDR3 is TGTGCCGCCGAGCTAATATGGGATACGCAGTATTTT. Its translation: CAAELIWDTQYF.

This clonotype came up a few times. V and J are TRBV10-3 and TRBJ2-1, with TRBD2 identical over 7 bases. The CDR3 has 15 residues. The V segment lost 6 bases and the J segment 8 bases; nucleotides outside the gene matches: 13. CDR1 is ENHRY, CDR2 SYGVKD, per germline. In nucleotides, the CDR3 is TGTGCCATCAGATCTTCTAGCGGTGGCTGGGATGAGCAGTTCTTC. Residues: CAIRSSSGGWDEQFF.

V and J are TRBV11-2 and TRBJ2-2; 10 bases align to TRBD2. The CDR3 runs to 16 residues. Trimming took 6 bases from V and 5 from J; bases not matched to a gene: 9. CDR1 and CDR2 (germline): SGHAT, FQNNGV. CDR3 bases: TGTGCCAGCAGAACCACCGGGACTAGCGAGACCGGGGAGCTGTTTTTT. Its protein product is CASRTTGTSETGELFF.

This clonotype was recorded at least ten times. The V gene is TRBV7-2, the J gene TRBJ2-7; D unclear. Germline CDR1 is SGHTA and CDR2 is FQGNSA. Trimming removed 2 bases from V and 4 bases from J, with 12 bases in between. The CDR3 spans 14 residues. The CDR3 sequence: CASSLYPGGYEQYF. The CDR3 DNA is TGTGCCAGCAGCTTATATCCAGGCGGATACGAGCAGTACTTC.

This clonotype was seen more than once but under ten times. DNA for the CDR3: TGTGCCAGCAGCTCTACAGGGGGTCGCGAAAAACTGTTTTTT. Residues: CASSSTGGREKLFF. The chain is built from TRBV6-1 and TRBJ1-4, with TRBD1 matching 8 bases. The length of the CDR3 is 14 residues. Germline V gene data show CDR1 as MNHNS and CDR2 as SASEGT. V lost 6 bases to trimming and J lost 8 bases; unmatched junction nucleotides: 8.

This clonotype has only a few counts. The rearrangement joins TRBV12-3 or TRBV12-4 to TRBJ1-5, with 7 bases identical to TRBD1. The CDR3 has 14 amino acids. V lost 6 bases and J lost 6; bases outside the gene matches: 8. The CDR3 DNA reads TGTGCCAGCAGCCGGGAGGCAGGGGGTCAGCCCCAGCATTTT. Translating gives CASSREAGGQPQHF.

The chain is built from TRBV7-9 and TRBJ2-1; 7 nucleotides match TRBD1. From germline, CDR1 is SEHNR and CDR2 FQNEAQ (reference sequence). CDR3 size: 13 residues. Trimming removed 5 bases from V and 7 bases from J; junction bases left unmatched: 5. The CDR3 protein is CASSLRGQNEQFF. The CDR3 DNA follows: TGTGCCAGCAGCCTGAGGGGGCAGAATGAGCAGTTCTTC.

This clonotype was counted ten times or more. The chain is built from TRBV7-8 and TRBJ2-3, with D perhaps matching TRBD2 (6 bases). The V end lost 2 bases, the J end lost 0 bases, and 15 bases lay between the germline ends. The CDR3 length is 17 residues. Germline CDR1 SGHVS, CDR2 FQNEAQ. The CDR3 DNA is TGTGCCAGCAGCTTATTCGGGGGATTGACTAGCACAGATACGCAGTATTTT. The encoded protein is CASSLFGGLTSTDTQYF.

The genes are TRBV5-1 and TRBJ2-5; D perhaps matches TRBD2 (6 bases). Looked up from germline, CDR1 is SGHRS and CDR2 is YFSETQ. The V end lost 4 bases, the J end lost 5 bases, and 18 bases lay between the germline ends. The CDR3 totals 15 residues. The CDR3: CASSLGLMEGETQYF. In nucleotides, the CDR3 is TGCGCCAGCAGCCTGGGACTTATGGAGGGGGAGACCCAGTACTTC.

This clonotype was counted only a few times. This chain joins TRBV20-1 and TRBJ2-3, with 9 bases fitting TRBD2. The CDR3 is made up of 16 amino acids. Looked up from germline, CDR1 is DFQATT and CDR2 is SNEGSKA (reference sequence). Trimming at V came to 3 bases and at J to 3 bases, leaving 10 bases not matched to a gene. CDR3 residues: CSASPVQAGGTDTQYF. The CDR3 DNA reads as TGCAGTGCTAGCCCCGTCCAAGCGGGGGGAACAGATACGCAGTATTTT.

This clonotype has a handful of counts. This sequence joins TRBV4-3 and TRBJ2-2; D is uncertain. The V end was cut by 0 bases, the J end by 5 bases, with 7 bases between. Looked up from germline, CDR1 is LGHNA and CDR2 is YSLEER. The CDR3 has 14 residues. CDR3 DNA sequence: TGCGCCAGCAGCCAAGACAGTACGACCGGGGAGCTGTTTTTT. This gives the protein CASSQDSTTGELFF.

The J gene is TRBJ2-1, the V gene TRBV29-1; D gene ambiguous. From germline, CDR1 is SQVTM and CDR2 ANQGSEA. The ends were cut back, 7 bases at V and 6 bases at J, with 13 bases in the middle. The CDR3 sequence is 12 residues long. The DNA for the CDR3 is TGCAGCGCAGACGAACAAGTCAATGAGCAGTTCTTC. Its protein is CSADEQVNEQFF.

DNA for the CDR3: TGTGCCAGCAGTTACCAGTGGGACAGGGCACCCTACGAGCAGTACTTC. It specifies CASSYQWDRAPYEQYF. This chain links TRBV6-5 with TRBJ2-7; 9 bases fit TRBD1. The germline gives CDR1 MNHEY, CDR2 SVGAGI. After removal of 2 bases from V and 2 bases from J, the junction contained 7 bases not matched to a gene. The CDR3 length is 16 residues.

The chain has TRBV2 and TRBJ2-2, with TRBD2 matching 9 bases. V shed 7 bases and J 1 base; nucleotides not matched to a gene: 4. CDR3 length: 15 amino acids. Germline assignment: CDR1 SNHLY and CDR2 FYNNEI. CDR3 amino acids: CASIQRGVNTGELFF. CDR3 nucleotide sequence: TGTGCCAGCATACAGCGGGGGGTGAACACCGGGGAGCTGTTTTTT.

This sequence joins TRBV18 and TRBJ2-1, with 10 nucleotides matching TRBD1. The V gene end was trimmed by 3 bases and the J gene end by 8 bases; junction bases not matched to a gene: 10. The CDR3 consists of 16 residues. CDR1 and CDR2 from the germline V gene are KGHSH and LQKENI. The CDR3 nucleotides read TGTGCCAGCTCACCCGTCGGGACAGGGGCCCGCGATGAGCAGTTCTTC. This encodes CASSPVGTGARDEQFF.

There are a few counts of this clonotype. V usage is TRBV27 and J usage is TRBJ1-1; no clear D gene. Deletions cut 3 bases from V and 3 bases from J, with 11 bases between. The CDR3 loop spans 14 amino acids. From germline, CDR1 is MNHEY and CDR2 SMNVEV (reference sequence). CDR3 nucleotides: TGTGCCAGCAGTTTCGGGCTCAGTTACACTGAAGCTTTCTTT. Amino acid sequence: CASSFGLSYTEAFF.

V gene TRBV20-1 combines with J gene TRBJ2-7; the D gene is possibly TRBD1 (5 bases). The germline V gene has CDR1 DFQATT and CDR2 SNEGSKA (reference sequence). V was cut by 3 bases and J by 2 bases, with 11 bases left in between. The CDR3 sequence is 13 residues long. In nucleotides, the CDR3 is TGCAGTGCTAGGAGTGGGGCCACCTACGAGCAGTACTTC. It codes for CSARSGATYEQYF.

This clonotype was seen many times. This sequence joins TRBV10-2 and TRBJ2-1, with D possibly matching TRBD1 (5 bases). Trimming removed 4 bases from V and 5 bases from J, with 9 bases in between. The CDR3 runs to 13 residues. Germline V lookup: CDR1 WSHSY, CDR2 SAAADI. The CDR3 bases are TGCGCCAGCAGTGTAGGGGCGGACAATGAGCAGTTCTTC. Protein product: CASSVGADNEQFF.

The CDR3 DNA is TGTGCCAGCAGCCTTACTTACAGGGACCCTCCCTACGAGCAGTACTTC. It codes for CASSLTYRDPPYEQYF. The chain carries TRBV21-1 and TRBJ2-7; the D segment call TRBD2 is taken from the table without a DNA check. TRBV21-1 is listed as a pseudogene. The CDR3 sequence is 16 residues long.

V and J are TRBV2 and TRBJ1-1; D is perhaps TRBD1 (5 bases). The CDR3 has 13 amino acids. The V gene's germline CDR1 is SNHLY and CDR2 FYNNEI. Trimming pared 8 bases from V and 1 base from J, leaving 11 bases between. Here the CDR3 reads CASFEGWNTEAFF. CDR3 sequence (DNA): TGTGCCAGCTTTGAGGGGTGGAACACTGAAGCTTTCTTT. The full variable domain, its missing parts supplied by reference TRBV2 and TRBJ1-1, is EPEVTQTPSHQVTQMGQEVILRCVPISNHLYFYWYRQILGQKVEFLVSFYNNEISEKSEIFDDQFSVERPDGSNFTLKIRSTKLEDSAMYFCASFEGWNTEAFFGQGTRLTVV.

The chain couples TRBV5-5 to TRBJ2-1; perhaps TRBD2 as D (6 bases). Between the trimmed V and J ends, which lost 4 bases and 13 bases, there was a span of 18 bases. Germline V gene data show CDR1 as SGHKS and CDR2 as YYEKEE (reference sequence). The CDR3 is 13 residues long. The CDR3 DNA reads TGTGCCAGCAGCCCTGGGACTCCGGGATACCAGTTCTTC. This translates into CASSPGTPGYQFF.